Below are 5 T cell receptor beta chains sequenced from a single sample in a study of blood T cell repertoires in COVID-19. Measured with immunoSEQ multiplex PCR; TCRdb has only the in-frame clones, and not every one. The table has around 250,000 clones, around 83% seen once; the top ten hold around 6%. The sample taken for sequencing was peripheral blood. These receptors all come from an elderly man with acute or convalescent COVID-19.

This rearrangement joins TRBV4-1 to TRBJ2-1; 8 bases match TRBD2. Trimming at V came to 4 bases and at J to 6 bases, leaving 11 bases not matched to a gene. This CDR3 is 16 amino acids long. Germline values: CDR1 MGHRA, CDR2 YSYEKL. Here the CDR3 DNA reads TGCGCCAGCAGCCTCAATCTCGGACTAGCCGCCAATGAGCAGTTCTTC. This codes for CASSLNLGLAANEQFF.

V gene TRBV12-3 or TRBV12-4 combines with J gene TRBJ2-7; 7 nucleotides line up with TRBD2. V lost 7 bases and J lost 9; bases outside the gene matches: 9. CDR3 size: 12 residues. DNA of the CDR3: TGTGCCAGCACGGGACTATCGTTTGGGCAGTACTTC. It codes for CASTGLSFGQYF.

The chain uses TRBV18 and TRBJ2-7, with TRBD2 matching 7 bases. Germline V gives CDR1 KGHSH, CDR2 LQKENI. The V segment lost 6 bases and the J segment 2 bases; nucleotides outside the gene matches: 7. This CDR3 is 14 amino acids long. CDR3 bases: TGTGCCAGCTCGAAACTAGCGAGTACCTACGAGCAGTACTTC. Translation: CASSKLASTYEQYF.

This chain links TRBV28 with TRBJ2-5; the D is unclear. The V and J ends lost 5 bases and 1 base respectively, with 20 bases between them. The germline V gene encodes CDR1 MDHEN and CDR2 SYDVKM. The CDR3 extends over 17 amino acids. DNA for the CDR3: TGTGCCAGCAGTCCCCCCACACGACTTTACGGCCAAGAGACCCAGTACTTC. Residues: CASSPPTRLYGQETQYF.

DNA of the CDR3: TGTGCCAGCAGCGAACAGGGGTATAGCAATCAGCCCCAGCATTTT. Translation gives CASSEQGYSNQPQHF. The chain employs TRBV5-5 and TRBJ1-5, with 7 bases lining up with TRBD1. V dropped 4 bases and J dropped 0; count of bases not matched to a gene: 4. The CDR3 has 15 amino acids. Germline V gene sequence: CDR1 SGHKS, CDR2 YYEKEE (reference sequence).